This TCR beta chain was found in a study of long-term antiretroviral therapy in people with HIV. General study results and limits: After ART, diversity increased yet remained lower than transplant donor controls. Clonal populations expanded prior to ART predominated within the repertoire at all time points. Gathering of blood took place between about 2004 and 2018, possibly under older ART regimens.

The CDR3 has 14 residues. V shed 6 bases and J 3 bases; nucleotides not matched to a gene: 4. Germline-derived CDR1 and CDR2 are LGHNT and FRNRAP. Concerning this clone itself: The antigen is unknown.

Survey level was the resolution at which the v3.0 immunoSEQ assay ran. Produced via immunoSEQ multiplex PCR; TCRdb's table is partial and in-frame only. The table shows roughly 23,000 clones, with 81% occurring only once. The material was unsorted PBMCs, obtained 1.5 years after starting antiretroviral therapy. This TCR derives from a man aged 25-40 years with HIV. The chain carries TRBV12-5 and TRBJ1-1, with 10 bases matching TRBD1. DNA for the CDR3: TGTGCTAGTGGCGACGGACAGGGGGACACTGAAGCTTTCTTT. It yields the protein CASGDGQGDTEAFF.